The following is a T cell receptor (beta chain) sequence with its context. Authors' data handling: By means of reference gene primer amplification, nucleated cell counts were estimated. The table came from immunoSEQ multiplex PCR; TCRdb's copy has only in-frame clones and leaves some out. For V, J and clone size, that table is used; D and trimming come from the DNA. The table lists a few hundred thousand clones, 90% to 95% of them singletons. Assignments of participants to cohorts depended upon their own reported clinical history. The data were taken from a study of blood T cell repertoires in COVID-19. Study-level information: Spain, Italy and the United States supplied samples that represented acute and convalescent COVID-19. Sources were T cells, B-cell-depleted T cells, or PBMCs; the material itself was cDNA or gDNA.

The material sequenced was PBMCs or T cells enriched from blood (not recorded which). The TCR originated in a human donor in a cohort exposed to, infected with or recovered from COVID-19 (not recorded which). The donor label of this sample is uncertain.

This CDR3 reads CASSLDSGGSTDTQYF. CDR3 DNA sequence: TGTGCCAGCAGCTTGGATAGCGGGGGCAGCACAGATACGCAGTATTTT. The V and J genes are TRBV5-4 and TRBJ2-3; TRBD2 matches at 9 bases. The CDR3 extends over 16 amino acids. Germline loops: CDR1 SGHNT, CDR2 YYREEE (reference sequence). V lost 0 bases and J lost 0; bases outside the gene matches: 2.